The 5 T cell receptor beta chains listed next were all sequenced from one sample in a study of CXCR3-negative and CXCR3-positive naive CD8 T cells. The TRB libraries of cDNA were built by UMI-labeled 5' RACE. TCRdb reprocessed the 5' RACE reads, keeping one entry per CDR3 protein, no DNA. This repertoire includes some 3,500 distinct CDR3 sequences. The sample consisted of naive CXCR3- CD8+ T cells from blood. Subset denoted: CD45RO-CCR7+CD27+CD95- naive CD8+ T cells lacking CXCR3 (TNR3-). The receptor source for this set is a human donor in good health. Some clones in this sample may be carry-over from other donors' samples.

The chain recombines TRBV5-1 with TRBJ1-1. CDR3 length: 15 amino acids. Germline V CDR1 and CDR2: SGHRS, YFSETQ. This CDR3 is CASSWRLDGDTEAFF.

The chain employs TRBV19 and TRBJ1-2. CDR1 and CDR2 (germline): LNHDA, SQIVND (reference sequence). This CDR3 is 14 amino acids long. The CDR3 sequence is CASSTERESYGYTF.

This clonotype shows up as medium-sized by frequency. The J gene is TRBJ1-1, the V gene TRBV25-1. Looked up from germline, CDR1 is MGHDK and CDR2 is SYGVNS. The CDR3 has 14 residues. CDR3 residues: CASSDQDWNTEAFF.

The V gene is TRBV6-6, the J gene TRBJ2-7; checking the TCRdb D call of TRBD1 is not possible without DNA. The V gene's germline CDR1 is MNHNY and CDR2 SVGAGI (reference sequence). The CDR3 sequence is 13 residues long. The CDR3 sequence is CASSYEGSGEQYF.

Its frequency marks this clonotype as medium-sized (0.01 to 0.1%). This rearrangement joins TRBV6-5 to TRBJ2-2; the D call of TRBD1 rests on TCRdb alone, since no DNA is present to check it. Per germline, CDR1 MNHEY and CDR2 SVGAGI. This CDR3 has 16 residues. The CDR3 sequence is CASSYSGQGGTGELFF.